The clone carrying this TCR beta chain was detected only a few times. The antigen remains unidentified. The V gene's germline CDR1 is DFQATT and CDR2 SNEGSKA (reference sequence). The V segment lost 6 bases and the J segment 5 bases; nucleotides outside the gene matches: 11. This CDR3 is built from 14 residues. Sample-barcoded 5' priming and a J-beta primer mix drove a second PCR of roughly 7 to 11 cycles. TCRdb reanalysed the 5' RACE reads using MiXCR and keeps one entry per CDR3 protein. The sample lists hundreds of thousands of distinct CDR3 sequences, 40% to 60% occurring once. The source of the sample is a study of blood T cells in healthy people across ages. The study's findings and limits: The study found more naive CD4+ cells and higher diversity in long-lived than aged donors. Estimated diversity that came from one million T cells was considered an underestimate. TCR beta diversity was tightly associated with the proportion of naive T cells.

Each donor gave 9.5 to 10 milliliters of peripheral blood. Sequencing used blood. This sequence joins TRBV20-1 and TRBJ1-1; TRBD1 matches at 8 bases. This receptor was taken from a man younger than 40 in good health. CDR3 sequence (DNA): TGCAGTGCCACCCGCGGGCACAGGGGGACTGAAGCTTTCTTT. Amino acids: CSATRGHRGTEAFF.